The TCR beta chain described here comes from a study of blood T cell repertoires in COVID-19. On the study more broadly: Acute and convalescent COVID-19 specimens originated in the United States, Italy and Spain.

V was shortened by 2 bases and J by 0 bases, with 12 bases between the two germline ends. Germline CDR1 and CDR2: GTSNPN and SVGIG (reference sequence). This CDR3 region has 15 residues. Profiling relied on immunoSEQ multiplex PCR, and the TCRdb table lists in-frame clones only, not all of them. The table lists 130,000 to 150,000 clones, about four fifths of them singletons. This chain joins TRBV30 and TRBJ2-3; D not resolved. The sample was PBMCs or T cells enriched from blood (not recorded which). The clonotype comes from a woman in her forties or fifties who had been exposed to COVID-19. CDR3 residues: CAWSIALPSTDTQYF. The CDR3 region has the DNA TGTGCCTGGAGTATAGCCCTCCCTAGCACAGATACGCAGTATTTT.